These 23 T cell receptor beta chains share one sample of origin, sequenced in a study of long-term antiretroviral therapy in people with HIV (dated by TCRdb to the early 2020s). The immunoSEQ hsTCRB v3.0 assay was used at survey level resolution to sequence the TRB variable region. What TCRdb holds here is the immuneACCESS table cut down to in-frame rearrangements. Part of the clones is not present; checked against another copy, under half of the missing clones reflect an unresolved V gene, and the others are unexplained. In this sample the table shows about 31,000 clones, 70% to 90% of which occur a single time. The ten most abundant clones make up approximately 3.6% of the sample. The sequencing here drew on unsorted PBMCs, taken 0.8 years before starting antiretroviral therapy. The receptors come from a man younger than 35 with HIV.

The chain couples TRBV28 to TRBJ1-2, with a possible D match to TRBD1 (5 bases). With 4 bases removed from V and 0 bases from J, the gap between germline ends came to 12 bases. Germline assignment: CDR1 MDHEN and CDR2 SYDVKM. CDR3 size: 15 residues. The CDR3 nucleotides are TGTGCCAGCAGTTGGGTGGGGGGGGCTAACTATGGCTACACCTTC. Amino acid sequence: CASSWVGGANYGYTF.

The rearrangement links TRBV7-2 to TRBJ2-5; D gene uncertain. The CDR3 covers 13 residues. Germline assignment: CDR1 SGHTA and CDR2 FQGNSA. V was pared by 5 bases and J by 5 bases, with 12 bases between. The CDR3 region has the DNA TGTGCCAGCAGCCTCGGGTGGCGCGAGACCCAGTACTTC. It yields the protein CASSLGWRETQYF.

The CDR3 region is CASSPNGEQYF. DNA for the CDR3: TGTGCCAGCTCACCCAATGGAGAGCAGTACTTC. This sequence joins TRBV18 and TRBJ2-7; D is unresolved. The CDR3 spans 11 residues. Germline V lookup: CDR1 KGHSH, CDR2 LQKENI. V was clipped by 3 bases and J by 7 bases, with 7 bases between them.

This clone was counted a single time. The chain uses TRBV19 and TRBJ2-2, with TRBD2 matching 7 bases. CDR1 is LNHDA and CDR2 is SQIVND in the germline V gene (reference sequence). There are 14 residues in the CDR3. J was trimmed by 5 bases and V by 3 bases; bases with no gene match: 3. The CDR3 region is CASSMIAGTGELFF. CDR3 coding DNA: TGTGCCAGTAGTATGATAGCGGGTACCGGGGAGCTGTTTTTT.

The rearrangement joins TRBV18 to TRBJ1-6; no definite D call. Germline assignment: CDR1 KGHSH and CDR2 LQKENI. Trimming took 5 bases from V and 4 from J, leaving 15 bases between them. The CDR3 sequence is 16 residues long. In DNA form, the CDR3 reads TGTGCCAGCTCAAGGGAGCCCGACCCGTATAATTCACCCCTCCACTTT. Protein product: CASSREPDPYNSPLHF.

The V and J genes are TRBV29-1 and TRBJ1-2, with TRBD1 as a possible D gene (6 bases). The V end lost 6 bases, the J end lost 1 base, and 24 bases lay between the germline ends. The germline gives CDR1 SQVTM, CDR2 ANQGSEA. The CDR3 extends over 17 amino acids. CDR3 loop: CSVPLNRVRPYNYGYTF. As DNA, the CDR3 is TGCAGCGTGCCCCTAAACAGGGTCCGACCTTATAACTATGGCTACACCTTC.

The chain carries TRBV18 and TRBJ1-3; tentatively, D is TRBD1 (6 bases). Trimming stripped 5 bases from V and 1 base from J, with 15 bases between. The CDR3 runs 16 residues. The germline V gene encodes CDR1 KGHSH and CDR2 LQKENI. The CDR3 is CASSTGTPISGNTIYF. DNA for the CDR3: TGTGCCAGCTCAACAGGGACACCAATTTCTGGAAACACCATATATTTT.

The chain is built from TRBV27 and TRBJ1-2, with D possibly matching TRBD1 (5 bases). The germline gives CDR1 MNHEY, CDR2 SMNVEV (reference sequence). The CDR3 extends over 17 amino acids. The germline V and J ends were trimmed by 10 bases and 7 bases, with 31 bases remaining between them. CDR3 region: CAILIFPPGSVRFGYTF. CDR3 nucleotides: TGTGCCATCCTAATCTTCCCTCCAGGGTCCGTAAGATTTGGCTACACCTTC.

DNA for the CDR3: TGTGCCAGCAGTCCCGGACAGGCTAATCAGCCCCAGCATTTT. Translated, it gives CASSPGQANQPQHF. The chain recombines TRBV6-5 with TRBJ1-5; 7 bases line up with TRBD1. Per the germline V gene, CDR1 is MNHEY and CDR2 is SVGAGI. The CDR3 runs 14 residues. Trimming at V came to 5 bases and at J to 4 bases, leaving 5 bases not matched to a gene.

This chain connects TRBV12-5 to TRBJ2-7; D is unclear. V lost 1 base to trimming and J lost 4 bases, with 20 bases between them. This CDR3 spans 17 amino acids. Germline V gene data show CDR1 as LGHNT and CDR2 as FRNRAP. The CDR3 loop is CASGLGLSGRVRYEQYF. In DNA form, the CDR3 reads TGTGCTAGTGGTTTGGGTCTCAGTGGACGAGTTCGGTACGAGCAGTACTTC.

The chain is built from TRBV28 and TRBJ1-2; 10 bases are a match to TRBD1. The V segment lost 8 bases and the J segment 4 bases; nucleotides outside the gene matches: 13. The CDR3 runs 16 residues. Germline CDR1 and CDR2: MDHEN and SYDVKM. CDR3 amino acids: CASLGGTGAPSYGYTF. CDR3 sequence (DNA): TGTGCCAGCCTAGGGGGGACAGGGGCTCCTTCCTATGGCTACACCTTC.

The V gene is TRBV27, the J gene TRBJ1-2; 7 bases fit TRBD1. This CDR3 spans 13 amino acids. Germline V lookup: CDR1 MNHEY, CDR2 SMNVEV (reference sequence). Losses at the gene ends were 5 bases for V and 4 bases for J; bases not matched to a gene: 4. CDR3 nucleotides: TGTGCCAGCAGTGACAGGGCCCCCTATGGCTACACCTTC. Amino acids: CASSDRAPYGYTF.

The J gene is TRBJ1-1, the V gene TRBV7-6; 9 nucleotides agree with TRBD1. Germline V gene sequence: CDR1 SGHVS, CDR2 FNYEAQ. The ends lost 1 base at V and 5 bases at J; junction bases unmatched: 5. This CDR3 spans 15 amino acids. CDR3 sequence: CASSLGGTGMTEAFF. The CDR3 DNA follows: TGTGCCAGCAGCTTAGGTGGGACAGGGATGACTGAAGCTTTCTTT.

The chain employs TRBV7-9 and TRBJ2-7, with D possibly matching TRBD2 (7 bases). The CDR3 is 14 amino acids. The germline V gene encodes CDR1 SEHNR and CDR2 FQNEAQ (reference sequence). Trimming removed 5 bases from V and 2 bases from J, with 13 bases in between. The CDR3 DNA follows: TGTGCCAGCAGCCGCAGGGGAGGGACCTACGAGCAGTACTTC. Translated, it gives CASSRRGGTYEQYF.

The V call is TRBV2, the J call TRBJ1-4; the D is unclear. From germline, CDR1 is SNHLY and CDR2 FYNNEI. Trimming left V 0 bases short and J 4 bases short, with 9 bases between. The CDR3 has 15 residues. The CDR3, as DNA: TGTGCCAGCAGTGAAGCGGCGGCGTATAATGAAAAACTGTTTTTT. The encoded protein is CASSEAAAYNEKLFF.

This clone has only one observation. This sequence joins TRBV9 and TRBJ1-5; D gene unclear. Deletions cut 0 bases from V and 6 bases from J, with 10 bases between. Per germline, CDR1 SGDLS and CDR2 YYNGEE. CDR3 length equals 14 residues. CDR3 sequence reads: CASSVGEGSQPQHF. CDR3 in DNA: TGTGCCAGCAGCGTAGGGGAAGGGAGTCAGCCCCAGCATTTT.

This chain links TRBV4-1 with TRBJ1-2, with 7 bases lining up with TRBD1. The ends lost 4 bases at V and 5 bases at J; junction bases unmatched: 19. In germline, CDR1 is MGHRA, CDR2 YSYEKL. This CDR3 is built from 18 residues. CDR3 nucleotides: TGCGCCAGCAGCCCGACTAGACGGAGGGCAGGGGGGAGTTATGGCTACACCTTC. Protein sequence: CASSPTRRRAGGSYGYTF.

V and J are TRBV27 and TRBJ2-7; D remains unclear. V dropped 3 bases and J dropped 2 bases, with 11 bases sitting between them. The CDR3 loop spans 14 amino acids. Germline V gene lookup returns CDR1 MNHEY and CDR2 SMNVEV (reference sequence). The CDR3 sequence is CASSLARRAYEQYF. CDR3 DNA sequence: TGTGCCAGCAGTTTGGCCAGAAGGGCCTACGAGCAGTACTTC.

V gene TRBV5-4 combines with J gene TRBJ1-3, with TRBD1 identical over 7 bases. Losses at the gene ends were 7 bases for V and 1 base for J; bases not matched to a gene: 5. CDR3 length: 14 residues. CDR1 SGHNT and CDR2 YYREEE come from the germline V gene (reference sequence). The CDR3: CASGDRASGNTIYF. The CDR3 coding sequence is TGTGCCAGCGGCGACAGGGCTTCTGGAAACACCATATATTTT.

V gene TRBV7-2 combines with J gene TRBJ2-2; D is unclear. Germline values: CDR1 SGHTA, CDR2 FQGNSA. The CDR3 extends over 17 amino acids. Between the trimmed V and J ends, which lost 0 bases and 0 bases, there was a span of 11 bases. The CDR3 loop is CASSLAVRHANTGELFF. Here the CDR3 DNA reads TGTGCCAGCAGCTTAGCAGTACGACACGCGAACACCGGGGAGCTGTTTTTT.

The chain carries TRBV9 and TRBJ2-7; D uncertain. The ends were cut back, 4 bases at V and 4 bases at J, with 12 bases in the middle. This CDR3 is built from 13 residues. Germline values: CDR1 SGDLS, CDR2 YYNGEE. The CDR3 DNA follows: TGTGCCAGCAGCCCCGGTCTAGGGTACGAGCAGTACTTC. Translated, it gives CASSPGLGYEQYF.

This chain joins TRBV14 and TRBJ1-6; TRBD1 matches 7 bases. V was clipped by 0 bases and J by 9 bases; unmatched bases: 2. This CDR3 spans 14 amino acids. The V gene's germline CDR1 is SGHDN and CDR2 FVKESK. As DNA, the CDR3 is TGTGCCAGCAGCCAAGACAGGGGGTTTTCACCCCTCCACTTT. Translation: CASSQDRGFSPLHF.

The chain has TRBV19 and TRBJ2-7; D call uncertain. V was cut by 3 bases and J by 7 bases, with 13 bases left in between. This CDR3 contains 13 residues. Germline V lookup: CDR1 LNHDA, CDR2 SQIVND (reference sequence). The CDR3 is CASSIGYSAEQYF. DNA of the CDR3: TGTGCCAGTAGTATTGGCTATTCGGCTGAGCAGTACTTC.